This TCR beta chain derives from a study of cytomegalovirus exposure and HLA in healthy donors. V was pared by 4 bases and J by 0 bases, with 11 bases between. The germline gives CDR1 SGHRS, CDR2 YFSETQ. This CDR3 is built from 15 residues. Primers for the PCR totalled 60 Vbeta and 13 Jbeta. The data were produced by immunoSEQ multiplex PCR, yet TCRdb's version contains in-frame clones alone and is incomplete. The table has some 110,000 clones, approximately 72% seen once. Study findings and constraints: In a later analysis, parvovirus B19, influenza, CMV and Epstein-Barr virus appeared linked to several top co-occurrence clusters. Later on, analysis showed that most CMV-associated TCR beta chains appeared to be HLA-restricted.

Comment on this clone: Its antigen remains unknown.

Sequences were obtained from PBMCs. This sequence was found in a man younger than 40 in good health and CMV-seronegative. The V gene is TRBV5-1, the J gene TRBJ2-1, with a possible D match to TRBD2 (5 bases). The CDR3 region has the DNA TGCGCCAGCAGCGAAGCGGTAAGCTCCTACAATGAGCAGTTCTTC. This gives the protein CASSEAVSSYNEQFF. Combining the CDR3 with reference TRBV5-1 and TRBJ2-1 gives the whole variable domain KAGVTQTPRYLIKTRGQQVTLSCSPISGHRSVSWYQQTPGQGLQFLFEYFSETQRNKGNFPGRFSGRQFSNSRSEMNVSTLELGDSALYLCASSEAVSSYNEQFFGPGTRLTVL.